This TCR beta chain was sequenced during a study of tumor-infiltrating lymphocytes in oesophageal squamous cell carcinoma. Only one count was recorded for this clonotype. TCRdb processed the PCR reads anew with MiXCR; each CDR3 protein has one entry. The table shows about 21,000 distinct CDR3 sequences, with 30% to 40% occurring only once. CDR3 size: 15 residues. This sequence originates from a male donor with esophageal squamous cell carcinoma. Source material: esophageal tumor tissue. This chain joins TRBV12-3 or TRBV12-4 and TRBJ2-5; 10 bases map to TRBD1. Judging by the DNA end, TRBJ2-1 fits better; the J call may be wrong. The CDR3 region is CASSGQGQGINEQFF. CDR3 nucleotide sequence: TGTGCCAGCAGTGGTCAGGGACAGGGGATCAATGAGCAGTTCTTC.